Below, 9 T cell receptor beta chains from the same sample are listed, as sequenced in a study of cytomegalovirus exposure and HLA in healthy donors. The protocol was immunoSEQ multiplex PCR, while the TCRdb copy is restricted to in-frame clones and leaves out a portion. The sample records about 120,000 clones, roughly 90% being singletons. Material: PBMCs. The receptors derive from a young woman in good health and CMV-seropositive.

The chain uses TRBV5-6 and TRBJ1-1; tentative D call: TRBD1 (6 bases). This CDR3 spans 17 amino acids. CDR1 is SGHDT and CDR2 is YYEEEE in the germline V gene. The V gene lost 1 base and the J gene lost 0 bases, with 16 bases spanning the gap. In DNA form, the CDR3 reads TGTGCCAGCAGCTTGTTATCTGCAGGGGCGATGAACACTGAAGCTTTCTTT. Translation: CASSLLSAGAMNTEAFF.

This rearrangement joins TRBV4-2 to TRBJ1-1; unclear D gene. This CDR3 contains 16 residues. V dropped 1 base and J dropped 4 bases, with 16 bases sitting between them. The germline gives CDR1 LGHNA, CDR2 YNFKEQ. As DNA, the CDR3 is TGTGCCAGCAGCCAAGTCAAATCGGAGGGTTTCACTGAAGCTTTCTTT. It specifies CASSQVKSEGFTEAFF.

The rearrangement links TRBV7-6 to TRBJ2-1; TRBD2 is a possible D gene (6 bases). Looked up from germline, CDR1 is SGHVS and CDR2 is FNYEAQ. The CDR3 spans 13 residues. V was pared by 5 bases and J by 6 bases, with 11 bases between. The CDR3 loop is CASSPGRANEQFF. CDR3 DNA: TGTGCCAGCAGCCCCGGGAGAGCCAATGAGCAGTTCTTC.

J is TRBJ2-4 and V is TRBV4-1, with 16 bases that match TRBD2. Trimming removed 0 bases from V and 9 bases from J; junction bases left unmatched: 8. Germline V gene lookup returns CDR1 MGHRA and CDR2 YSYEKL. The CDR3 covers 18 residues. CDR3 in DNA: TGCGCCAGCAGCCAAGATCGGGGACTAGCGGGGGGGTTAAGCATTCAGTACTTC. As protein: CASSQDRGLAGGLSIQYF.

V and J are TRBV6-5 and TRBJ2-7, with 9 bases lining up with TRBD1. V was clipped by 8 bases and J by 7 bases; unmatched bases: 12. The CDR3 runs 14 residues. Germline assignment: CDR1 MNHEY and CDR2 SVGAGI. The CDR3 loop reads CASAAGGQGAEQYF. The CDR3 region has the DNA TGTGCCAGCGCCGCTGGGGGACAGGGCGCAGAGCAGTACTTC.

The CDR3 sequence: CAWSTDRRLMNTEAFF. CDR3 nucleotides: TGTGCCTGGAGTACTGACAGGCGCTTAATGAACACTGAAGCTTTCTTT. The chain has TRBV30 and TRBJ1-1; D is perhaps TRBD1 (6 bases). The CDR3 sequence is 16 residues long. V lost 2 bases to trimming and J lost 0 bases, with 16 bases between them. Germline-derived CDR1 and CDR2 are GTSNPN and SVGIG (reference sequence).

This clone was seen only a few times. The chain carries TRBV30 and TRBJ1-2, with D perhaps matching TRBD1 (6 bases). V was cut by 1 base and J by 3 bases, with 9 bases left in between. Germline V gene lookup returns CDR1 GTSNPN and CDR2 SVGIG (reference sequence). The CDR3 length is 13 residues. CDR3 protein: CAWSGSGDYGYTF. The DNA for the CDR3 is TGTGCCTGGAGTGGGTCAGGGGACTATGGCTACACCTTC. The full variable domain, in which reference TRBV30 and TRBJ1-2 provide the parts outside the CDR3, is SQTIHQWPATLVQPVGSPLSLECTVEGTSNPNLYWYRQAAGRGLQLLFYSVGIGQISSEVPQNLSASRPQDRQFILSSKKLLLSDSGFYLCAWSGSGDYGYTFGSGTRLTVV.

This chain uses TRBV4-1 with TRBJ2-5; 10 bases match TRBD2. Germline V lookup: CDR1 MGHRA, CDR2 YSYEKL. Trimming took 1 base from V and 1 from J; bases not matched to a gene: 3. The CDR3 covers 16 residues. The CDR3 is CASSQVLAGTQETQYF. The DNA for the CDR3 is TGCGCCAGCAGCCAAGTACTAGCGGGGACCCAAGAGACCCAGTACTTC.

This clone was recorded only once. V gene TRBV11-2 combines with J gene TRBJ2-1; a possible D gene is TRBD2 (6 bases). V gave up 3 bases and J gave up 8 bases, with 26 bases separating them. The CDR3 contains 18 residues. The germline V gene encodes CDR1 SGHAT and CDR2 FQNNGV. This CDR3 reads CASSFPPGTPWGDDEQFF. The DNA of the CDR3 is TGTGCCAGCAGCTTCCCTCCCGGGACTCCCTGGGGTGACGATGAGCAGTTCTTC.